This passage covers 3 T cell receptor beta chains from one sample sequenced in a study of blood T cell repertoires in COVID-19. Assay: immunoSEQ multiplex PCR; the TCRdb copy retains only in-frame clones and omits some. The sample shows some 100,000 clones, almost 90% of them seen only once. The sample taken for sequencing was peripheral blood. These receptors all come from a human donor in a cohort sampled during active COVID-19.

Here the CDR3 DNA reads TGTGCCAGCAGTTCCAGTAACAGGGTAGATAATTCACCCCTCCACTTT. It translates to CASSSSNRVDNSPLHF. The gene calls are TRBV7-2 and TRBJ1-6; possible D gene TRBD1, 6 bases. This CDR3 contains 16 residues. CDR1 is SGHTA and CDR2 is FQGNSA in the germline V gene. Trimming removed 6 bases at V and 5 bases at J, with 17 bases between.

The chain's CDR3 is CASSLGDRLNTEAFF. The CDR3 DNA follows: TGCGCCAGCAGCTTGGGGGACAGGCTGAACACTGAAGCTTTCTTT. The chain joins TRBV5-1 to TRBJ1-1; 8 bases are shared with TRBD1. CDR3 length equals 15 residues. V gave up 0 bases and J gave up 0 bases; unmatched junction bases: 1. Germline lookup yields CDR1 SGHRS and CDR2 YFSETQ.

V and J are TRBV7-3 and TRBJ2-3; 14 bases line up with TRBD2. There are 16 residues in the CDR3. V shed 5 bases, J shed 6 bases, and the junction held 7 bases outside the gene matches. Germline loops: CDR1 SGHTA, CDR2 FQGTGA. Here the CDR3 reads CASSKPGLAGEDTQYF. The CDR3 DNA reads TGTGCCAGCAGCAAACCGGGACTAGCGGGGGAGGATACGCAGTATTTT.